Listed here are 17 T cell receptor beta chains from one sample, sequenced in a study of blood T cell repertoires in COVID-19. Profiling relied on immunoSEQ multiplex PCR, and the TCRdb table lists in-frame clones only, not all of them. The table has over 200,000 clones, 70% to 90% seen once. Sequenced: peripheral blood. All receptors come from a woman in her late teens or twenties who had recovered from COVID-19.

The CDR3 loop reads CASSQELITDTQYF. The CDR3 coding sequence is TGTGCCAGCAGCCAAGAGTTAATCACAGATACGCAGTATTTT. The chain uses TRBV14 and TRBJ2-3; D is unclear. Germline CDR1 reads SGHDN; CDR2 reads FVKESK. This CDR3 has 14 residues. V was clipped by 0 bases and J by 2 bases, with 6 bases between them.

This chain joins TRBV30 and TRBJ1-5; a weak D match, TRBD1 (6 bases). The germline V gene has CDR1 GTSNPN and CDR2 SVGIG (reference sequence). V shed 7 bases and J shed 1 base, with 14 bases lying between them. The CDR3 runs 14 residues. CDR3 sequence (DNA): TGTGCCTCCTCCCAGGGGTTGAGCAATCAGCCCCAGCATTTT. Translation: CASSQGLSNQPQHF. The whole variable domain, remainder taken from reference TRBV30 and TRBJ1-5, is SQTIHQWPATLVQPVGSPLSLECTVEGTSNPNLYWYRQAAGRGLQLLFYSVGIGQISSEVPQNLSASRPQDRQFILSSKKLLLSDSGFYLCASSQGLSNQPQHFGDGTRLSIL.

This rearrangement joins TRBV6-6 to TRBJ1-1; perhaps TRBD1 as D (6 bases). Germline V gives CDR1 MNHNY, CDR2 SVGAGI (reference sequence). The CDR3 loop spans 14 amino acids. V was pared by 10 bases and J by 2 bases, with 17 bases between. Here the CDR3 reads CATLTGTTNTEAFF. The CDR3 bases are TGTGCCACCTTGACCGGGACAACTAACACTGAAGCTTTCTTT.

CDR3 sequence: CASSSLGGTGNTIYF. The CDR3 nucleotides are TGTGCCAGCTCTTCGCTCGGGGGGACTGGAAACACCATATATTTT. The chain combines TRBV18 with TRBJ1-3; perhaps TRBD1 as D (5 bases). The CDR3 contains 15 residues. Germline V lookup: CDR1 KGHSH, CDR2 LQKENI. Trimming removed 6 bases from V and 2 bases from J, with 14 bases in between.

The chain has TRBV7-6 and TRBJ2-5, with TRBD2 matching over 8 bases. Per germline, CDR1 SGHVS and CDR2 FNYEAQ. This CDR3 region has 15 residues. The V and J ends lost 1 base and 4 bases, in that order; junction bases with no gene match: 5. The chain's CDR3 is CASSLDAGGGETQYF. In DNA form, the CDR3 reads TGTGCCAGCAGCTTAGATGCGGGAGGAGGAGAGACCCAGTACTTC.

In the case of this clone: The same CDR3 arises from other DNA sequences in this sample as well. The DNA of the CDR3 is TGTGCCAGCAGTTACGGTCAGGGTAACACTGAAGCTTTCTTT. Translation gives CASSYGQGNTEAFF. The chain employs TRBV6-5 and TRBJ1-1; D may be TRBD1 (5 bases). V lost 2 bases, J lost 2 bases, and 9 bases lay in between. CDR3 length: 14 amino acids. Germline CDR1 MNHEY, CDR2 SVGAGI.

On this clone: At one boundary the junction diverges from the germline segment, which might be a read error. The chain employs TRBV6-1 and TRBJ1-1; D unclear. The length of the CDR3 is 16 residues. Germline V CDR1 and CDR2: MNHNS, SASEGT. The CDR3 DNA is TGTGCCAGCAGGGAAGGGTCCCGCTGGAGAAGTGGTGAAGCTTTCTTT. It is translated as CASREGSRWRSGEAFF.

The chain has TRBV27 and TRBJ1-6; no definite D call. With 1 base removed from V and 0 bases from J, the gap between germline ends came to 10 bases. The CDR3 totals 17 residues. CDR1 and CDR2 (germline): MNHEY, SMNVEV (reference sequence). The CDR3 region has the DNA TGTGCCAGCAGTTTATTTGGTCCGAGCTCCTATAATTCACCCCTCCACTTT. Protein product: CASSLFGPSSYNSPLHF.

This clone has just a few counts. The chain uses TRBV9 and TRBJ2-2; a possible D gene is TRBD1 (6 bases). The CDR3 has 14 residues. Trimming left V 0 bases short and J 3 bases short, with 6 bases between. Germline CDR1 SGDLS, CDR2 YYNGEE. The CDR3 sequence: CASSVGGHTGELFF. CDR3 in DNA: TGTGCCAGCAGCGTAGGGGGGCACACCGGGGAGCTGTTTTTT.

The count of this clone is one. The genes are TRBV9 and TRBJ1-2; 7 nucleotides match TRBD1. The length of the CDR3 is 13 residues. Trimming took 3 bases from V and 4 from J; bases not matched to a gene: 3. Germline-derived CDR1 and CDR2 are SGDLS and YYNGEE. Written as DNA, the CDR3 is TGTGCCAGCAGCGACCGACAGGGCTATGGCTACACCTTC. The encoded protein is CASSDRQGYGYTF.

This chain links TRBV29-1 with TRBJ2-7, with 9 bases matching TRBD2. Germline V gives CDR1 SQVTM, CDR2 ANQGSEA. CDR3 length: 16 amino acids. The V and J ends lost 1 base and 3 bases, in that order; junction bases with no gene match: 10. CDR3 protein: CSVEGDSGSLNYEQYF. The CDR3 coding sequence is TGCAGCGTTGAAGGAGATAGCGGGAGCCTAAACTACGAGCAGTACTTC.

The CDR3 protein is CASTSGAVPRNYGYTF. The CDR3 coding sequence is TGTGCCAGCACCTCAGGGGCTGTGCCAAGAAACTATGGCTACACCTTC. V usage is TRBV9 and J usage is TRBJ1-2, with TRBD1 as a possible D gene (6 bases). V was shortened by 6 bases and J by 2 bases, with 20 bases between the two germline ends. This CDR3 is 16 amino acids long. The germline CDR1 and CDR2 sequences are SGDLS and YYNGEE.

The chain combines TRBV5-1 with TRBJ2-2, with D possibly TRBD1 on 6 matching bases. CDR3 length: 17 residues. Germline CDR1 is SGHRS and CDR2 is YFSETQ. V was shortened by 0 bases and J by 1 base, with 13 bases between the two germline ends. The CDR3 is CASSLVPTGLNTGELFF. The CDR3 DNA is TGCGCCAGCAGCTTGGTACCGACAGGATTGAACACCGGGGAGCTGTTTTTT.

CDR3 coding DNA: TGCGCCAGCAGCTGGGGGCAGGGAGGGCCTATTATGACTGAAGCTTTCTTT. It is translated as CASSWGQGGPIMTEAFF. The V and J genes are TRBV5-1 and TRBJ1-1; D perhaps matches TRBD1 (6 bases). CDR1 and CDR2 from the germline V gene are SGHRS and YFSETQ. The CDR3 covers 17 residues. V shed 3 bases and J shed 5 bases, with 23 bases lying between them.

V gene TRBV7-3 combines with J gene TRBJ1-6; unclear D gene. Trimming took off 4 bases at V and 9 bases at J, with 16 bases between the two ends. CDR1 SGHTA and CDR2 FQGTGA come from the germline V gene. The CDR3 is 15 amino acids. The CDR3 is CASSSTDTLVSPLHF. The CDR3 DNA follows: TGTGCCAGCAGCTCGACCGACACCTTAGTTTCACCCCTCCACTTT.

This clone has a single count. The CDR3 nucleotides read TGTGCCAGCAGTCTAGCGGGAGAGAAGACCCAGTACTTC. This encodes CASSLAGEKTQYF. The chain combines TRBV2 with TRBJ2-5; 10 bases agree with TRBD2. Germline V gene lookup returns CDR1 SNHLY and CDR2 FYNNEI. J lost 6 bases, V lost 5 bases, and 3 bases had no gene match. The CDR3 has 13 residues.

The chain joins TRBV20-1 to TRBJ2-7, with 10 bases fitting TRBD2. There are 13 residues in the CDR3. V lost 3 bases and J lost 2; bases outside the gene matches: 1. The germline V gene has CDR1 DFQATT and CDR2 SNEGSKA (reference sequence). The CDR3 coding sequence is TGCAGTGCTAGTAGCGGGAGGCCCTACGAGCAGTACTTC. This codes for CSASSGRPYEQYF.